The following is a TCR beta chain sequence with its context. Its antigen is unknown. The DNA input per sorted-subset replicate PCR was about 180 ng, corresponding to roughly 31,000 T cell genomes. Measured with immunoSEQ multiplex PCR; TCRdb has only the in-frame clones, and not every one. The sample records about 2.2 million clones, 93% being singletons. The entry originates in a study of shared clonotypes between healthy human individuals. General observations from the study: A handful of donors showed sharing of approximately 5% of naive CD4 clonotypes.

It was CD45RO-negative cells, positively selected for CCR7, that made up naive CD8 cells, with terminally differentiated effector memory CD45RA+ cells excluded. Adults of Caucasian background living in Nashville, Tennessee made up all donors. The clonotype originates from a man younger than 35 in good health. Some clones in this sample may be carry-over from other donors' samples. The sequencing sample was made of naive CD8+ T cells from PBMCs.

CDR3 nucleotide sequence: TGCGCCAGCGCCTCTGGAAACACCATATATTTT. Translated, it gives CASASGNTIYF. The chain joins TRBV5-1 to TRBJ1-3; D remains unclear. V gave up 7 bases and J gave up 0 bases, with 2 bases separating them. In germline, CDR1 is SGHRS, CDR2 YFSETQ. This CDR3 contains 11 residues.